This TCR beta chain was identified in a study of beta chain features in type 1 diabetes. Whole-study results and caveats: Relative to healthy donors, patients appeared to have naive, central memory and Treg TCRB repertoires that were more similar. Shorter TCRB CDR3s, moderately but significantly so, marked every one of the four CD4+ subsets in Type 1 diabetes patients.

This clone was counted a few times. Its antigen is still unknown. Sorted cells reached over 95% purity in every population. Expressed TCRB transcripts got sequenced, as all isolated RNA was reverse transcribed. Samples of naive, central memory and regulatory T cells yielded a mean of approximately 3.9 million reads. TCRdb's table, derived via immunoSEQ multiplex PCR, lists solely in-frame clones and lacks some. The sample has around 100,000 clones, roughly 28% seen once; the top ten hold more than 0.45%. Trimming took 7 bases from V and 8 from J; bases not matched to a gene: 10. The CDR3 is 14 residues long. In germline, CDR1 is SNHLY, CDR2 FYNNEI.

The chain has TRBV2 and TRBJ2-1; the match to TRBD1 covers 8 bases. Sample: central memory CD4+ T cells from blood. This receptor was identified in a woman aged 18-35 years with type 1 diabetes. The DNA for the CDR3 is TGTGCCAGCACTCGCCAGGGGGCTGGGGATGAGCAGTTCTTC. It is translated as CASTRQGAGDEQFF.